The T cell receptor beta chain under discussion was sequenced for a study of blood T cell repertoires in COVID-19. Background on the study: COVID-19 samples, acute and convalescent, were from the United States, Italy and Spain.

Under the authors' procedure: Cell counts per sample came from amplifying reference gene primers. TCRdb keeps only in-frame clones here, not all; method: immunoSEQ multiplex PCR. The DNA gave D and trimming, while V, J and clone size come from that table. The sample carries 85,000 to 90,000 clones, 75% to 90% recorded once. The specimen was peripheral blood. The origin of this receptor is a woman aged 80 or older with active or convalescent COVID-19.

CDR3 region: CAWSGQGGVGETQYF. CDR3 coding DNA: TGTGCCTGGAGTGGGCAAGGCGGGGTGGGAGAGACCCAGTACTTC. This sequence joins TRBV30 and TRBJ2-5; TRBD2 might be the D (6 bases). The CDR3 contains 15 residues. V gave up 1 base and J gave up 4 bases, with 16 bases separating them. CDR1 and CDR2 from the germline V gene are GTSNPN and SVGIG (reference sequence).